Listed below are T cell receptor beta chains from one sample, sequenced in a study of CD8 T cells in ankylosing spondylitis. MiXCR, applied by TCRdb to the 5' RACE reads, yields one record per CDR3 protein. The sample has 300,000 to 350,000 distinct CDR3 sequences; approximately 14% are singletons. Sequenced sample: blood, either unsorted or a sorted T cell fraction (not recorded which). The origin of the receptors is a male donor with ankylosing spondylitis or in good health (not recorded which). The CDR3 runs from the conserved cysteine through the conserved F or W. The order of the fields is V gene, J gene, clone size, D gene, CDR3 DNA, CDR3 protein. D genes are given only for firm matches. Rows may omit the clone size; those that give it use once, few, many or a size class.

>TRBV20-1|TRBJ1-5|.|.
TGCAGTGCTGTTGGCGGGGCAAGCAATCAGCCCCAGCATTTT
CSAVGGASNQPQHF
>TRBV19|TRBJ1-2|.|.
TGTGCCAGTAATCAGGGCTCAAGTGGCTACACCTTC
CASNQGSSGYTF
>TRBV6-1|TRBJ2-7|.|.
TGTGCCAGCAGTGAACAGGGACACCCCTCCTACGAGCAGTACTTC
CASSEQGHPSYEQYF
>TRBV12-3/TRBV12-4|TRBJ1-5|few|.
TGTGCCAGCAGCAAATCCCCGGGCAATCAGCCCCAGCATTTT
CASSKSPGNQPQHF
>TRBV10-3|TRBJ2-3|few|.
TGTGCCATCGCCCGGGGAGGAGGCGGCACAGATACGCAGTATTTT
CAIARGGGGTDTQYF
>TRBV28|TRBJ1-2|.|TRBD1
TGTGCCAGCAGTTTATCCCCCGGACAGGGCTATGGCTACACCTTC
CASSLSPGQGYGYTF
>TRBV19|TRBJ2-1|.|.
TGTGCCAGTAGTATACCCCGGACAAGATACAATGAGCAGTTCTTC
CASSIPRTRYNEQFF
>TRBV29-1|TRBJ2-7|many|.
TGCAGCGTTGAGGGGTCTTCCTACGAGCAGTACTTC
CSVEGSSYEQYF
>TRBV29-1|TRBJ2-3|.|.
TGCAGCGTGGGGAAAGAGGGGTACTCCTTGCCTAATACGCAGTATTTT
CSVGKEGYSLPNTQYF
>TRBV20-1|TRBJ2-3|few|.
TGCAGTGCCTTCCCGACAGTGAAAGATACGCAGTATTTT
CSAFPTVKDTQYF
>TRBV10-2|TRBJ2-7|.|.
TGCGCCAGCAATATGGGGACCGAGCAGTACTTC
CASNMGTEQYF
>TRBV15|TRBJ2-1|few|TRBD1
TGTGCCACCAGCAGACCCCGGGACAGGGGGCTTGGGGTGCATGAGCAGTTCTTC
CATSRPRDRGLGVHEQFF
>TRBV5-1|TRBJ1-1|few|TRBD1
TGCGCCAGCGGCCGGACAGGGGCTATGAACACTGAAGCTTTCTTT
CASGRTGAMNTEAFF
>TRBV7-4|TRBJ2-1|.|.
TGTGCCAGCAGCCCTCCAGGGGTGAATGAGCAGTTCTTC
CASSPPGVNEQFF
>TRBV11-2|TRBJ1-2|.|.
TGTGCCAGCAGCGACCCCGGAGGCTACACCTTC
CASSDPGGYTF
>TRBV25-1|TRBJ1-1|few|.
TGTGCCAGCAGTGAGGGAGTTGGCACTGAAGCTTTCTTT
CASSEGVGTEAFF
>TRBV5-1|TRBJ2-3|.|.
TGCGCCAGCAGCTTGGCTCTAGGGCCAGATACGCAGTATTTT
CASSLALGPDTQYF
>TRBV7-2|TRBJ2-7|few|.
TGTGCCAGCAGCTTACAGGGGACCACCTACGAGCAGTACTTC
CASSLQGTTYEQYF
>TRBV4-1|TRBJ2-5|few|TRBD2
TGCGCCAGCAGCCAAGCATGGGCGGGGGTGGAGACCCAGTACTTC
CASSQAWAGVETQYF
>TRBV3-1|TRBJ1-6|.|.
TGTGCCAGCAGCCAAGATGGACGGCCTAGTCGTTCACCCCTCCACTTT
CASSQDGRPSRSPLHF
>TRBV7-9|TRBJ2-3|many|TRBD1
TGTGCCAGCAGCCAACCCAGGGGGCGCGGGACAGATACGCAGTATTTT
CASSQPRGRGTDTQYF
>TRBV9|TRBJ2-5|few|.
TGTGCCAGCAGCGTAGATATGGATCCGGGGCTAGAGTACTTC
CASSVDMDPGLEYF
>TRBV5-1|TRBJ2-3|few|.
TGCGCCAGCAGCTTGGTCCCCGGGGCGGATACGCAGTATTTT
CASSLVPGADTQYF